The rows below give T cell receptor beta chains drawn from one sample of a study of Ad26.COV2.S vaccination and SARS-CoV-2 variants. Clones were read by immunoSEQ multiplex PCR, and TCRdb kept only the in-frame ones, dropping some. Of approximately 420,000 clones listed, 85% to 90% are singletons. Source: peripheral blood, taken in a trial of Ad26.COV2.S vaccine versus placebo. The receptors originated from a person aged 18-60 years who received the Ad26.COV2.S COVID-19 vaccine or a placebo. Each CDR3 is given with its conserved first and last residue. A D gene is named only where the DNA matches it firmly. Size tells how often a clone was seen (once, few, many) or the class of an expanded clone, and some rows leave it out.

TRBV5-1	-	-	TRBJ2-7	CASSLNQGLYEQYF	TGCGCCAGCAGCTTGAATCAGGGGCTCTACGAGCAGTACTTC
TRBV18	-	-	TRBJ2-1	CASSLQAGTHTYNEQFF	TGTGCCAGCTCACTCCAAGCCGGGACGCATACCTACAATGAGCAGTTCTTC
TRBV5-4	-	-	TRBJ2-3	CASSLLTDTQYF	TGTGCCAGCAGCTTGCTCACAGATACGCAGTATTTT
TRBV4-1	-	TRBD2	TRBJ2-1	CASKGGGGLAGDTYNEQFF	TGCGCCAGCAAAGGGGGCGGAGGACTAGCGGGGGATACGTACAATGAGCAGTTCTTC
TRBV7-9	once	-	TRBJ1-2	CASSPPGADYGYTF	TGTGCCAGCAGCCCCCCCGGGGCCGACTATGGCTACACCTTC
TRBV28	-	-	TRBJ1-6	CASSLRGSISPLHF	TGTGCCAGCAGTTTACGGGGGTCTATTTCACCCCTCCACTTT
TRBV4-2	-	TRBD2	TRBJ2-7	CASSQDRRGGAEQYF	TGTGCCAGCAGCCAAGATCGGCGGGGGGGAGCCGAGCAGTACTTC
TRBV12-3/TRBV12-4	few	-	TRBJ1-1	CASSLGWGLGAFF	TGTGCCAGCAGTTTAGGATGGGGGCTTGGCGCTTTCTTT
TRBV3-1/TRBV3-2	-	-	TRBJ2-5	CASSQNQETQYF	TGTGCCAGCAGCCAGAACCAAGAGACCCAGTACTTC
TRBV6-2/TRBV6-3	-	-	TRBJ2-7	CASSYRDLRSYEQYF	TGTGCCAGCAGTTACAGGGACTTACGCTCCTACGAGCAGTACTTC
TRBV15	-	-	TRBJ2-7	CATSSSNEQYF	TGTGCCACCAGCAGCTCTAACGAGCAGTACTTC
TRBV27	-	-	TRBJ2-2	CASSGTLRQGDTGELFF	TGTGCCAGCAGTGGGACTTTGAGACAGGGCGACACCGGGGAGCTGTTTTTT
TRBV4-3	-	-	TRBJ1-1	CASSQDRRTEAFF	TGCGCCAGCAGCCAAGATCGAAGGACTGAAGCTTTCTTT
TRBV9	-	-	TRBJ2-3	CASSVGGLTDTQYF	TGTGCCAGCAGCGTAGGGGGTCTCACAGATACGCAGTATTTT
TRBV19	-	TRBD2	TRBJ2-7	CASSPSSGGLTYEQYF	TGTGCCAGTAGTCCTTCTAGCGGGGGGCTTACCTACGAGCAGTACTTC
TRBV2	-	-	TRBJ2-7	CASMNQGAYEQYF	TGTGCCAGCATGAACCAGGGAGCCTACGAGCAGTACTTC
TRBV7-8	-	TRBD1	TRBJ2-5	CASIRGTGTQETQYF	TGTGCCAGCATCAGAGGGACAGGGACTCAAGAGACCCAGTACTTC
TRBV5-1	-	TRBD1	TRBJ2-2	CASSSGTGSLTGELFF	TGCGCCAGCAGCTCCGGGACAGGGTCGCTGACCGGGGAGCTGTTTTTT
TRBV10-3	-	-	TRBJ2-7	CAISDGRINEQYF	TGTGCCATCAGTGACGGCAGGATCAACGAGCAGTACTTC
TRBV6-4	-	TRBD1	TRBJ1-2	CASSDNRGGYTF	TGTGCCAGCAGTGATAACAGGGGAGGGTACACCTTC
TRBV7-3	-	-	TRBJ1-5	CASSHTGDQPQHF	TGTGCCAGCAGCCACACAGGAGATCAGCCCCAGCATTTT
TRBV7-9	-	-	TRBJ2-1	CASSSPLDGSSYNEQFF	TGTGCCAGCAGCTCCCCATTGGACGGAAGCTCCTACAATGAGCAGTTCTTC
TRBV3-1/TRBV3-2	-	-	TRBJ2-5	CASSQDGTLRETQYF	TGTGCCAGCAGCCAAGACGGGACACTGCGTGAGACCCAGTACTTC
TRBV18	-	-	TRBJ1-6	CASSPGGSPLHF	TGTGCCAGCTCACCAGGGGGGTCACCCCTCCACTTT
TRBV6-5	-	-	TRBJ2-7	CASRGGIYEQYF	TGTGCCAGCAGAGGGGGTATCTACGAGCAGTACTTC
TRBV5-1	-	TRBD2	TRBJ2-6	CASSPNRGGAGANVLTF	TGCGCCAGCAGCCCCAACCGGGGGGGCGCTGGGGCCAACGTCCTGACTTTC
TRBV4-3	few	-	TRBJ1-2	CASSQAMDRGSGYTF	TGCGCCAGCAGCCAAGCTATGGACAGAGGATCTGGCTACACCTTC
TRBV19	-	-	TRBJ2-7	CASSPVAPLAGALSYEQYF	TGTGCCAGTAGCCCCGTTGCCCCTCTCGCGGGGGCCTTGTCCTACGAGCAGTACTTC
TRBV11-3	-	TRBD1	TRBJ2-7	CASSTDRLHEQYF	TGTGCCAGCAGCACGGACAGGTTACACGAGCAGTACTTC